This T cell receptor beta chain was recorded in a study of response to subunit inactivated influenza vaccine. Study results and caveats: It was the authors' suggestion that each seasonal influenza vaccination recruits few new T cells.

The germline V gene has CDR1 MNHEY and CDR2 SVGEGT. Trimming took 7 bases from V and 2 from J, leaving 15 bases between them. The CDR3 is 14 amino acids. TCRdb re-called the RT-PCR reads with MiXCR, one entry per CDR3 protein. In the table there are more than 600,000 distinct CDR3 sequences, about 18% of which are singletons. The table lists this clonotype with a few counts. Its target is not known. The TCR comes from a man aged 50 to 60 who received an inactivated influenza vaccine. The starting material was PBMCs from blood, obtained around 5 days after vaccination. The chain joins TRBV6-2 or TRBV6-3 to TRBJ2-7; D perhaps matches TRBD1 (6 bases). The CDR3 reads CASTLSGVPYEQYF. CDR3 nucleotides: TGTGCCAGCACCCTCTCAGGGGTGCCCTACGAGCAGTACTTC.